The 25 T cell receptor beta chains in this list originate from one sample, sequenced in a study of spatial heterogeneity in lung cancer. Time point of the sample: sample taken at primary tumor resection. In TCRdb, the 5' RACE reads were re-called with MiXCR into one record per CDR3 protein. This sample has roughly 11,000 distinct CDR3 sequences, with about 4% found just once. The sample here was PBMCs, taken at surgery. The source of these receptors is a female donor with early-stage non-small cell lung cancer.

This clonotype was detected many times. This chain connects TRBV19 to TRBJ2-2, with 7 positions matching TRBD2. Trimming cost V 3 bases and J 4 bases; bases outside gene matches: 8. The CDR3 length is 16 residues. Germline lookup yields CDR1 LNHDA and CDR2 SQIVND (reference sequence). The CDR3 protein is CASSISAGVSTGELFF. CDR3 nucleotides: TGTGCCAGTAGTATTTCCGCGGGAGTAAGCACCGGGGAGCTGTTTTTT.

The table lists this clonotype with many counts. V usage is TRBV4-2 and J usage is TRBJ1-4, with a weak D call TRBD1 (5 bases). From germline, CDR1 is LGHNA and CDR2 YNFKEQ. V lost 8 bases and J lost 8, with 15 bases in between. The CDR3 has 13 residues. The CDR3 region has the DNA TGTGCCAGCGGAAATTGGGGGAGCGAAAAACTGTTTTTT. Its protein is CASGNWGSEKLFF.

The table lists this clonotype with many counts. This sequence joins TRBV2 and TRBJ1-1; D remains ambiguous. V gave up 8 bases and J gave up 0 bases, with 10 bases separating them. CDR1 SNHLY and CDR2 FYNNEI come from the germline V gene. The CDR3 runs 13 residues. This CDR3 reads CASEGPLNTEAFF. The CDR3 DNA is TGTGCCAGCGAGGGCCCCCTGAACACTGAAGCTTTCTTT.

The chain couples TRBV2 to TRBJ2-3; 7 nucleotides agree with TRBD1. Germline assignment: CDR1 SNHLY and CDR2 FYNNEI. V lost 10 bases, J lost 2 bases, and 9 bases stayed unmatched. The CDR3 loop spans 14 amino acids. CDR3 DNA sequence: TGTGCCATCCGACAGGGAATGAACACAGATACGCAGTATTTT. It is translated as CAIRQGMNTDTQYF. The whole variable domain, remainder taken from reference TRBV2 and TRBJ2-3, is EPEVTQTPSHQVTQMGQEVILRCVPISNHLYFYWYRQILGQKVEFLVSFYNNEISEKSEIFDDQFSVERPDGSNFTLKIRSTKLEDSAMYFCAIRQGMNTDTQYFGPGTRLTVL.

In this sample, this clonotype turned up a few times. The genes are TRBV28 and TRBJ2-7; D assignment may be TRBD1 or TRBD2 (7 bases each). Germline CDR1 and CDR2: MDHEN and SYDVKM. V lost 6 bases, J lost 4 bases, and 22 bases lay in between. This CDR3 is 16 amino acids long. CDR3 region: CASSRQGGGSSYEQYF. As DNA, the CDR3 is TGTGCCAGCAGCCGACAGGGAGGCGGGAGTAGTTACGAGCAGTACTTC.

This clonotype showed up just a few times. A much bigger clone sits one base away, suggesting this may be a read error. This chain uses TRBV4-2 with TRBJ2-3, with 8 positions matching TRBD2. CDR3 length equals 14 residues. Germline V lookup: CDR1 LGHNA, CDR2 YNFKEQ. For the CDR3, the DNA is TGTGTCAGCAGCTATAGCGGGATCACAGATACGCAGTATTTT. It encodes CVSSYSGITDTQYF.

This clonotype came up many times. The gene calls are TRBV2 and TRBJ2-7; unclear D gene. The CDR3 consists of 12 residues. V lost 7 bases to trimming and J lost 5 bases, with 12 bases between them. The germline V gene has CDR1 SNHLY and CDR2 FYNNEI. The CDR3 protein is CASTPLRDEQYF. The CDR3 nucleotides are TGTGCCAGCACCCCTCTTAGAGACGAGCAGTACTTC.

This clonotype was seen only a few times. This sequence joins TRBV20-1 and TRBJ2-5; TRBD1 or TRBD2 may be the D gene (6 bases each). The CDR3 is 14 residues long. The V gene lost 4 bases and the J gene lost 0 bases, with 12 bases spanning the gap. Germline-derived CDR1 and CDR2 are DFQATT and SNEGSKA (reference sequence). DNA for the CDR3: TGCAGTGCTACAACGGGGGCCCACCAAGAGACCCAGTACTTC. Translation: CSATTGAHQETQYF.

This clonotype came up many times. The rearrangement links TRBV4-3 to TRBJ2-3; TRBD1 or TRBD2 may be the D gene (5 bases each). Deletions cut 3 bases from V and 2 bases from J, with 12 bases between. CDR3 size: 15 residues. Germline V CDR1 and CDR2: LGHNA, YSLEER. CDR3 sequence (DNA): TGCGCCAGCAGCCATCGGGACCAAAACACAGATACGCAGTATTTT. It codes for CASSHRDQNTDTQYF.

This clonotype has more than one count but fewer than ten. This chain links TRBV6-6 with TRBJ2-3, with 7 bases matching TRBD2. CDR3 length: 12 amino acids. Germline trimming cut 4 bases from V and 5 bases from J; bases unmatched to any gene: 0. CDR1 is MNHNY and CDR2 is SVGAGI in the germline V gene (reference sequence). The chain's CDR3 is CASSSGGDTQYF. DNA for the CDR3: TGTGCCAGCAGTTCGGGAGGAGATACGCAGTATTTT.

This clonotype has a count of ten or more. CDR3 protein: CSVMTSGGALDTQYF. The CDR3 DNA is TGCAGCGTCATGACTAGCGGGGGGGCCTTAGATACGCAGTATTTT. V is TRBV29-1 and J is TRBJ2-3, with 14 nucleotides matching TRBD2. J was trimmed by 5 bases and V by 6 bases; bases with no gene match: 7. Per the germline V gene, CDR1 is SQVTM and CDR2 is ANQGSEA. There are 15 residues in the CDR3.

This clonotype was counted many times. V and J are TRBV19 and TRBJ1-5, with a tentative D call TRBD1 (6 bases). The V and J ends lost 3 bases and 7 bases respectively, with 13 bases between them. The CDR3 has 14 amino acids. Germline V lookup: CDR1 LNHDA, CDR2 SQIVND (reference sequence). For the CDR3, the DNA is TGTGCCAGTAGTATCACAGGGTACGAGCAGCCCCAGCATTTT. Translated, it gives CASSITGYEQPQHF.

Many counts were recorded for this clonotype. The DNA of the CDR3 is TGTGCCAGCAGTTCTGTTACAGGGCGGTTACAGCCCCAGCATTTT. It is translated as CASSSVTGRLQPQHF. The chain has TRBV27 and TRBJ1-5; weak D call: TRBD1 (6 bases). The V and J ends lost 4 bases and 7 bases respectively, with 17 bases between them. Per germline, CDR1 MNHEY and CDR2 SMNVEV (reference sequence). CDR3 length: 15 residues.

This clonotype was seen repeatedly, ten times or more. This chain uses TRBV7-6 with TRBJ2-5; D is ambiguous. With 3 bases removed from V and 4 bases from J, the gap between germline ends came to 9 bases. The germline gives CDR1 SGHVS, CDR2 FNYEAQ. There are 13 residues in the CDR3. The CDR3 DNA reads TGTGCCAGCAGCTTGGGATTGAGAGAGACCCAGTACTTC. This encodes CASSLGLRETQYF. Full variable domain (missing parts from reference TRBV7-6 and TRBJ2-5): GAGVSQSPRYKVTKRGQDVALRCDPISGHVSLYWYRQALGQGPEFLTYFNYEAQQDKSGLPNDRFSAERPEGSISTLTIQRTEQRDSAMYRCASSLGLRETQYFGPGTRLLVL.

At least ten counts were recorded for this clonotype. The J gene is TRBJ2-5, the V gene TRBV20-1, with 7 bases lining up with TRBD1. In germline, CDR1 is DFQATT, CDR2 SNEGSKA (reference sequence). The CDR3 runs 15 residues. The V segment lost 4 bases and the J segment 2 bases; nucleotides outside the gene matches: 10. The CDR3, as DNA: TGCAGTGCTAAGGGGAACACAGGGGATCAAGAGACCCAGTACTTC. It is translated as CSAKGNTGDQETQYF.

This clonotype was picked up many times. The chain uses TRBV5-1 and TRBJ2-3; 12 positions agree with TRBD2. V shed 3 bases, J shed 2 bases, and the junction held 4 bases outside the gene matches. The germline CDR1 and CDR2 sequences are SGHRS and YFSETQ. The CDR3 totals 16 residues. DNA of the CDR3: TGCGCCAGCAGCTACTGGACTAGCGGGGCCACAGATACGCAGTATTTT. It encodes CASSYWTSGATDTQYF.

This clonotype was counted at least ten times. The rearrangement joins TRBV5-1 to TRBJ2-1; the match to TRBD1 covers 8 bases. Germline CDR1 SGHRS, CDR2 YFSETQ. Unmatched junction bases numbered 2, after V lost 3 bases and J lost 6 bases. This CDR3 contains 13 residues. The CDR3 nucleotides are TGCGCCAGCAGCTCGACAGGGGTCAATGAGCAGTTCTTC. Translation gives CASSSTGVNEQFF.

This clonotype was found many times. The rearrangement links TRBV10-3 to TRBJ2-5, with 10 bases that match TRBD1. The CDR3 runs 16 residues. CDR1 and CDR2 from the germline V gene are ENHRY and SYGVKD. Germline trimming cut 2 bases from V and 1 base from J; bases unmatched to any gene: 4. The DNA for the CDR3 is TGTGCCATCAGTGAGCCGGGACAGGGGACCCAAGAGACCCAGTACTTC. This encodes CAISEPGQGTQETQYF.

The rearrangement links TRBV20-1 to TRBJ1-4; D ambiguous. V was clipped by 2 bases and J by 5 bases, with 18 bases between them. Per the germline V gene, CDR1 is DFQATT and CDR2 is SNEGSKA (reference sequence). This CDR3 region has 16 residues. The CDR3, as DNA: TGCAGTGCTAGACCTCCCCGGGGTGGGAGGAATGAAAAACTGTTTTTT. Translated: CSARPPRGGRNEKLFF.

Only a few counts were recorded for this clonotype. The chain carries TRBV2 and TRBJ2-5, with 8 bases lining up with TRBD2. The CDR3 is 13 amino acids. The junction had 7 bases not matched to a gene; V was cut back by 6 bases and J by 7 bases. Germline CDR1 and CDR2: SNHLY and FYNNEI. In nucleotides, the CDR3 is TGTGCCAGCAGATGGACTAGCCCAGGGACCCAGTACTTC. Its protein product is CASRWTSPGTQYF.

The sample holds a few counts of this clonotype. The chain combines TRBV27 with TRBJ2-1, with TRBD1 as a possible D gene (5 bases). There are 15 residues in the CDR3. The ends were cut back, 6 bases at V and 10 bases at J, with 22 bases in the middle. CDR1 MNHEY and CDR2 SMNVEV come from the germline V gene (reference sequence). The CDR3 loop reads CASSTAQLGVGEQFF. The CDR3 DNA sequence: TGTGCCAGCAGCACGGCCCAATTAGGGGTAGGGGAGCAGTTCTTC.

This clonotype was recorded many times. This chain links TRBV20-1 with TRBJ2-1; D uncertain. This CDR3 is built from 12 residues. V was clipped by 6 bases and J by 4 bases, with 10 bases between them. CDR1 and CDR2 from the germline V gene are DFQATT and SNEGSKA (reference sequence). CDR3 residues: CSAEEYYNEQFF. CDR3 coding DNA: TGCAGTGCCGAGGAATATTACAATGAGCAGTTCTTC.

This clonotype was counted many times. The DNA of the CDR3 is TGTGCCAGCAGCTTAGTCGACGGTAGCTCCTACGAGCAGTACTTC. Protein sequence: CASSLVDGSSYEQYF. The gene calls are TRBV7-9 and TRBJ2-7; D is ambiguous. Germline lookup yields CDR1 SEHNR and CDR2 FQNEAQ (reference sequence). Trimming took 1 base from V and 0 from J, leaving 10 bases between them. The length of the CDR3 is 15 residues.

The sample holds many counts of this clonotype. The chain links TRBV6-6 to TRBJ1-5; perhaps TRBD1 as D (5 bases). V was pared by 7 bases and J by 3 bases, with 10 bases between. Germline CDR1 MNHNY, CDR2 SVGAGI (reference sequence). The CDR3 sequence is 13 residues long. The CDR3 DNA sequence: TGTGCCAGCACCCAGGGACTCAATCAGCCCCAGCATTTT. The encoded protein is CASTQGLNQPQHF.

This clonotype showed up many times. The J gene is TRBJ2-7, the V gene TRBV5-1; D ambiguous. Deletions cut 2 bases from V and 6 bases from J, with 12 bases between. The CDR3 contains 13 residues. The germline V gene encodes CDR1 SGHRS and CDR2 YFSETQ. CDR3 DNA: TGCGCCAGCAGCTTCTCGGAGAGTGGCGAGCAGTACTTC. Residues: CASSFSESGEQYF.